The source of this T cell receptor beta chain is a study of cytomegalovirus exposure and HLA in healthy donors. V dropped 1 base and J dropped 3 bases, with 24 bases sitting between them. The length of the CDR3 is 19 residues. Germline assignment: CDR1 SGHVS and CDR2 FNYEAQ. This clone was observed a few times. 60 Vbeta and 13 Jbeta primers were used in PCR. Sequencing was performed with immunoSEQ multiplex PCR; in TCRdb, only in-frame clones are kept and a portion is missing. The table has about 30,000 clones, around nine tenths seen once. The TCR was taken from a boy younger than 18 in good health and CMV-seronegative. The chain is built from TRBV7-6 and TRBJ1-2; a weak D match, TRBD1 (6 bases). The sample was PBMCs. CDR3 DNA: TGTGCCAGCAGCTTAGTTGGCAGAAAAAGAACAGGGCGAGACTATGGCTACACCTTC. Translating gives CASSLVGRKRTGRDYGYTF.